This T cell receptor beta chain comes out of a study of identifying expanded T cells in peripheral blood. Measured with immunoSEQ multiplex PCR; TCRdb has only the in-frame clones, and not every one. The sample has about 50,000 clones, roughly four fifths seen once. This clone was detected only a few times. The CDR3 consists of 14 residues. Germline lookup yields CDR1 SGHRS and CDR2 YFSETQ. J was trimmed by 12 bases and V by 4 bases; bases with no gene match: 9. Material for sequencing was blood. This receptor was identified in a person between 18 and 75 years old in good health. The rearrangement links TRBV5-1 to TRBJ2-1, with 11 bases aligning to TRBD2. This CDR3 is CASSGSGGAYMQFF. The CDR3, as DNA: TGCGCCAGCAGCGGTAGCGGGGGGGCTTATATGCAGTTCTTC.